The 17 T cell receptor beta chains given below trace back to one sample, sequenced in a study of OX40 agonist ivuxolimab in advanced cancers. Libraries were prepared through the immunoSEQ multiplex PCR assay. TCRdb re-hosts the immuneACCESS table, in-frame sequences only. Its copies lack some clones; in the studies checked, an unresolved V gene accounts for under half of them, and the cause for the rest is not known. The sample data list about 62,000 clones, and about 92% of these were observed just once. Jointly, the top ten make up about an eighth of the sample. This specimen was CD4+ or CD8+ T cells sorted from blood, taken in a trial of the OX40 agonist ivuxolimab. The origin of the receptors is an adult with an advanced solid tumor such as melanoma, head and neck, liver or kidney cancer.

This chain uses TRBV19 with TRBJ2-1; TRBD2 matches at 13 bases. Trimming took 5 bases from V and 0 from J; bases not matched to a gene: 4. The CDR3 totals 17 residues. CDR1 is LNHDA, CDR2 SQIVND, per germline (reference sequence). DNA for the CDR3: TGTGCCAGTAGTGCTACTAGCGGGAGGGCCTCCTACAATGAGCAGTTCTTC. Amino acid sequence: CASSATSGRASYNEQFF.

V gene TRBV4-1 combines with J gene TRBJ2-1; unclear D gene. CDR1 is MGHRA and CDR2 is YSYEKL in the germline V gene. V was pared by 0 bases and J by 10 bases, with 16 bases between. This CDR3 region has 15 residues. The CDR3 DNA reads TGCGCCAGCAGCCAAGACGGACCAGAAGCACGGGAGCAGTTCTTC. Translation: CASSQDGPEAREQFF.

The J gene is TRBJ2-3, the V gene TRBV9; a weak D match, TRBD2 (7 bases). The CDR3 runs to 15 residues. Germline CDR1 SGDLS, CDR2 YYNGEE. V was trimmed by 0 bases and J by 4 bases, leaving 12 bases between them. The CDR3, as DNA: TGTGCCAGCAGCGTAGGAGGGGGGGCCGCAGATACGCAGTATTTT. Protein: CASSVGGGAADTQYF.

This chain links TRBV5-1 with TRBJ1-1, with 8 bases that match TRBD1. CDR1 and CDR2 from the germline V gene are SGHRS and YFSETQ. With V trimmed by 4 bases and J by 4 bases, 6 bases remained unmatched. This CDR3 contains 14 residues. The DNA of the CDR3 is TGCGCCAGCAGCGTCTATACAGGGGGCACTGAAGCTTTCTTT. Amino acids: CASSVYTGGTEAFF. Full variable domain (rest looked up from reference TRBV5-1 and TRBJ1-1): KAGVTQTPRYLIKTRGQQVTLSCSPISGHRSVSWYQQTPGQGLQFLFEYFSETQRNKGNFPGRFSGRQFSNSRSEMNVSTLELGDSALYLCASSVYTGGTEAFFGQGTRLTVV.

The V and J genes are TRBV5-5 and TRBJ2-3; no definite D call. CDR3 length: 17 amino acids. Trimming cost V 0 bases and J 0 bases, with 14 bases left between them. Germline CDR1 and CDR2: SGHKS and YYEKEE (reference sequence). DNA of the CDR3: TGTGCCAGCAGCTTGGTAATCATGTATCCTAGCACAGATACGCAGTATTTT. Translating gives CASSLVIMYPSTDTQYF.

The V gene is TRBV11-2, the J gene TRBJ2-7, with TRBD2 identical over 14 bases. Germline V gene lookup returns CDR1 SGHAT and CDR2 FQNNGV. The V segment lost 0 bases and the J segment 1 base; nucleotides outside the gene matches: 8. The CDR3 is made up of 19 amino acids. For the CDR3, the DNA is TGTGCCAGCAGCTTAGAGTGGACTAGCGGGGGGCCTTCGTCCTACGAGCAGTACTTC. Its translation: CASSLEWTSGGPSSYEQYF.

Details on this clone: One end of the junction is discordant with germline, which a read error may explain. The chain employs TRBV4-1 and TRBJ2-1, with D perhaps matching TRBD1 or TRBD2 (5 bases each). The CDR3 contains 14 residues. CDR1 MGHRA and CDR2 YSYEKL come from the germline V gene. CDR3 loop: CASSLPSGHNAQFF. In DNA, the CDR3 is TGCGCCAGCAGCCTCCCCAGCGGACACAATGCGCAGTTCTTC.

This chain connects TRBV9 to TRBJ2-7, with a weak D call TRBD1 (5 bases). Germline-derived CDR1 and CDR2 are SGDLS and YYNGEE. CDR3 length: 16 amino acids. V lost 0 bases, J lost 3 bases, and 16 bases lay in between. CDR3 amino acids: CASSVGLGREIYEQYF. The CDR3 DNA follows: TGTGCCAGCAGCGTAGGTTTAGGCAGGGAAATCTACGAGCAGTACTTC.

This clone showed up just once. The chain carries TRBV14 and TRBJ2-1; possibly TRBD1 for D (6 bases). Germline V gene data show CDR1 as SGHDN and CDR2 as FVKESK. Trimming removed 5 bases at V and 3 bases at J, with 11 bases between. The CDR3 is made up of 14 amino acids. The CDR3 nucleotides read TGTGCCAGCAGCTTCCGGGACAACTACAATGAGCAGTTCTTC. This gives the protein CASSFRDNYNEQFF.

The gene calls are TRBV5-1 and TRBJ1-6; the match to TRBD1 covers 8 bases. The germline gives CDR1 SGHRS, CDR2 YFSETQ. There are 16 residues in the CDR3. J was trimmed by 5 bases and V by 1 base; bases with no gene match: 5. This CDR3 is CASSLYSGQDNSPLHF. For the CDR3, the DNA is TGCGCCAGCAGCTTGTATTCGGGACAGGATAATTCACCCCTCCACTTT.

The chain has TRBV6-4 and TRBJ2-1, with D perhaps given as TRBD1 or TRBD2 (5 bases each). CDR1 and CDR2 from the germline V gene are MRHNA and SNTAGT. Trimming cost V 7 bases and J 0 bases, with 19 bases left between them. CDR3 length: 17 amino acids. The CDR3 spells CASNRTGTTSSYNEQFF. The CDR3 DNA sequence: TGTGCCAGCAACCGGACTGGGACCACGAGCTCCTACAATGAGCAGTTCTTC.

The J gene is TRBJ1-3, the V gene TRBV5-4, with D perhaps matching TRBD1 (6 bases). Germline CDR1 and CDR2: SGHNT and YYREEE (reference sequence). Trimming cost V 4 bases and J 0 bases, with 14 bases left between them. The CDR3 has 16 amino acids. In DNA form, the CDR3 reads TGTGCCAGCAGCCTCAGGACAGTCGGCTCTGGAAACACCATATATTTT. Amino acid sequence: CASSLRTVGSGNTIYF.

Here the CDR3 reads CASSPSTGDEQYF. CDR3 sequence (DNA): TGTGCCAGCAGCCCCTCGACAGGGGACGAGCAGTACTTC. V is TRBV7-6 and J is TRBJ2-7, with 8 bases aligning to TRBD1. Germline CDR1 and CDR2: SGHVS and FNYEAQ. The CDR3 spans 13 residues. V shed 5 bases and J 5 bases; nucleotides not matched to a gene: 5.

The V gene is TRBV7-9, the J gene TRBJ2-1; maybe TRBD2 (5 bases). CDR1 is SEHNR, CDR2 FQNEAQ, per germline (reference sequence). Trimming removed 1 base from V and 14 bases from J, with 24 bases in between. This CDR3 is 16 amino acids long. Here the CDR3 reads CASSLEGRTVQGGEFF. In DNA form, the CDR3 reads TGTGCCAGCAGCTTAGAAGGACGGACTGTCCAAGGTGGGGAGTTCTTC.

V is TRBV7-9 and J is TRBJ1-2; 9 positions agree with TRBD1. The germline V gene encodes CDR1 SEHNR and CDR2 FQNEAQ (reference sequence). After removal of 7 bases from V and 3 bases from J, the junction contained 9 bases not matched to a gene. This CDR3 spans 15 amino acids. CDR3 DNA: TGTGCCAGCAACCTAAGGGACAGGGAAGACTATGGCTACACCTTC. Translation gives CASNLRDREDYGYTF. The full variable domain, with the rest looked up from reference TRBV7-9 and TRBJ1-2, is DTGVSQNPRHKITKRGQNVTFRCDPISEHNRLYWYRQTLGQGPEFLTYFQNEAQLEKSRLLSDRFSAERPKGSFSTLEIQRTEQGDSAMYLCASNLRDREDYGYTFGSGTRLTVV.

The chain employs TRBV4-1 and TRBJ1-5, with D perhaps TRBD1 (5 bases). V shed 0 bases and J shed 4 bases, with 10 bases lying between them. The CDR3 is 15 residues long. Germline V gene lookup returns CDR1 MGHRA and CDR2 YSYEKL. The CDR3 loop reads CASSQEGDGNQPQHF. For the CDR3, the DNA is TGCGCCAGCAGCCAAGAAGGGGACGGGAATCAGCCCCAGCATTTT.

The CDR3 sequence is CASSQHEVIAGVEQYF. DNA of the CDR3: TGTGCCAGCAGCCAGCACGAAGTAATAGCGGGAGTCGAGCAGTACTTC. The chain couples TRBV14 to TRBJ2-7; 9 nucleotides line up with TRBD2. Per the germline V gene, CDR1 is SGHDN and CDR2 is FVKESK. This CDR3 region has 16 residues. The J segment lost 6 bases and the V segment lost 3 bases, leaving 12 bases of the junction unmatched. The complete variable domain, with remaining parts taken from reference TRBV14 and TRBJ2-7, reads EAGVTQFPSHSVIEKGQTVTLRCDPISGHDNLYWYRRVMGKEIKFLLHFVKESKQDESGMPNNRFLAERTGGTYSTLKVQPAELEDSGVYFCASSQHEVIAGVEQYFGPGTRLTVT.